The sequence of this T cell receptor beta chain was determined in a study of OX40 agonist ivuxolimab in advanced cancers. Study-wide context: The study treated patients with ivuxolimab, an agonistic anti-OX40 (CD134) antibody. Over 30% of patients had received prior checkpoint inhibitor therapy. One hepatocellular carcinoma and two cutaneous melanoma patients partially responded.

The V gene lost 2 bases and the J gene lost 4 bases, with 7 bases spanning the gap. The germline V gene has CDR1 SGHDT and CDR2 YYEEEE. The CDR3 runs to 13 residues. Sequenced by immunoSEQ multiplex PCR; TCRdb stores in-frame clones only, minus some. The sample shows 35,000 to 55,000 clones, 82% of them seen only once. The source is an adult with an advanced solid tumor such as melanoma, head and neck, liver or kidney cancer. J is TRBJ1-5 and V is TRBV5-6; possibly TRBD1 for D (6 bases). The sample here was CD4+ or CD8+ T cells sorted from blood, taken in a trial of the OX40 agonist ivuxolimab. Here the CDR3 reads CASSFGQNQPQHF. CDR3 coding DNA: TGTGCCAGCAGCTTTGGACAGAATCAGCCCCAGCATTTT.